This is a list of T cell receptor beta chains from one sample in a study of radiotherapy plus CTLA-4 blockade in lung cancer. Here immunoSEQ multiplex PCR was the method, and the copy in TCRdb shows in-frame clones only, minus some. This table holds about 48,000 clones, 82% found once. The source was peripheral blood, collected from a patient treated with radiotherapy plus ipilimumab. The receptors were gathered from a human donor with non-small cell lung cancer who had stable disease on radiotherapy plus ipilimumab. Each CDR3 is given with its conserved first and last residue. Fields, in order: clone size, V gene, D gene, J gene, CDR3 protein, CDR3 DNA. A D gene is named only where the DNA matches it firmly. Where a row states a size, it is once, few, many or the class of an expanded clone; other rows omit it.

>-|TRBV7-2|-|TRBJ2-5
CASSLAKLAGETQYF
TGTGCCAGCAGCTTAGCGAAACTAGCTGGCGAGACCCAGTACTTC
>-|TRBV27|-|TRBJ2-2
CASSLAEARNTGELFF
TGTGCCAGCAGTCTCGCAGAGGCTAGGAACACCGGGGAGCTGTTTTTT
>once|TRBV7-2|TRBD2|TRBJ2-7
CASSLGGLAGPEQYF
TGTGCCAGCAGCTTGGGAGGACTAGCGGGCCCCGAGCAGTACTTC
>-|TRBV4-3|TRBD2|TRBJ2-3
CASSQDLGGSSQYF
TGCGCCAGCAGCCAAGATTTGGGGGGGTCGTCGCAGTATTTT
>-|TRBV30|TRBD2|TRBJ2-7
CAWSVRVSGRAYEQYF
TGTGCCTGGAGTGTACGGGTTAGCGGGAGGGCCTACGAGCAGTACTTC
>few|TRBV2|TRBD1|TRBJ2-7
CASRTLTGVYEQYF
TGTGCCAGCAGGACCTTGACAGGGGTCTACGAGCAGTACTTC
>few|TRBV19|-|TRBJ2-6
CASSQGVGGANVLTF
TGTGCCAGTAGTCAAGGGGTGGGTGGGGCCAACGTCCTGACTTTC
>few|TRBV10-2|TRBD1|TRBJ2-1
CASSESGTGAYNEQFF
TGCGCCAGCAGTGAGTCAGGGACAGGGGCCTACAATGAGCAGTTCTTC
>-|TRBV9|-|TRBJ2-1
CASSPLIGGYNEQFF
TGTGCCAGCAGCCCGCTTATAGGGGGCTACAATGAGCAGTTCTTC
>-|TRBV9|TRBD2|TRBJ2-1
CASSVLAGDDEQFF
TGTGCCAGCAGCGTACTAGCGGGAGATGATGAGCAGTTCTTC
>once|TRBV27|TRBD2|TRBJ2-1
CASSFVSGNSYNEQFF
TGTGCCAGCAGTTTCGTTAGCGGGAACTCCTACAATGAGCAGTTCTTC